This is a list of T cell receptor beta chains from one sample in a study of control samples from healthy donors and cancer patients. TCRdb's copy holds only in-frame clones and misses some; the assay was immunoSEQ multiplex PCR. The data contain 100,000 to 150,000 clones, 89% of them singletons. Sequenced material: PBMCs. These receptors were taken from a man between 50 and 59 years old with head and neck cancer. Both conserved end residues are trimmed from each CDR3. Some rows mark clone size as missing; the rest say once, few, many or name a class of expanded clone.

size,J,V,CDR3
.,TRBJ1-1,TRBV15,ATSPRPVVLNTEAF
.,TRBJ1-2,TRBV10-3,AISERLEDGYT
.,TRBJ2-5,TRBV4-1,ASSPTSGGDQETQY
.,TRBJ2-1,TRBV10-3,AISGRAGGVDNEQF
.,TRBJ1-2,TRBV2,ASSEQGSDYGYT
.,TRBJ2-1,TRBV10-2,ASSLAVINEQF
.,TRBJ2-5,TRBV11-2,ASSLVQGGSRETQY
.,TRBJ2-1,TRBV11-3,ASSPSREQF
.,TRBJ1-1,TRBV5-5,ASSPWQAGGTEAF
once,TRBJ2-7,TRBV30,ALQTAYEQY
.,TRBJ1-5,TRBV6-1,ASTSRDQPQH
.,TRBJ2-1,TRBV11-2,ASSLGEDRTLL
.,TRBJ2-1,TRBV28,ASRTTELSYNEQF
once,TRBJ2-3,TRBV9,ASSVGGRGAPLSTDTQY
.,TRBJ1-5,TRBV5-1,ASSPTGGLNQPQH
.,TRBJ2-1,TRBV29-1,SGGLTLEQF